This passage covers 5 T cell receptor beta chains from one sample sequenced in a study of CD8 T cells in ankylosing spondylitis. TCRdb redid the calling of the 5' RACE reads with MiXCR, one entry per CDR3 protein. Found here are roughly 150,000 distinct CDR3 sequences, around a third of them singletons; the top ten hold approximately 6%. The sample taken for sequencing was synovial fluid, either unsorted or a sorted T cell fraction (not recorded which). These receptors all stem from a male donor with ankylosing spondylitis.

The CDR3 spells CASSLAGGEINEQFF. The CDR3 nucleotides are TGTGCCAGCAGCTTAGCAGGGGGCGAGATAAATGAGCAGTTCTTC. The rearrangement joins TRBV11-3 to TRBJ2-1, with 8 bases matching TRBD1. Germline V lookup: CDR1 SGHNT, CDR2 YENEEA. The CDR3 length is 15 residues. V dropped 1 base and J dropped 7; count of bases not matched to a gene: 6. The whole variable domain, filled in from reference TRBV11-3 and TRBJ2-1, reads EAGVVQSPRYKIIEKKQPVAFWCNPISGHNTLYWYLQNLGQGPELLIRYENEEAVDDSQLPKDRFSAERLKGVDSTLKIQPAELGDSAVYLCASSLAGGEINEQFFGPGTRLTVL.

The CDR3 DNA sequence: TGTGCCAGCAGAACAGCAGGAGATCAGCCCCAGCATTTT. It encodes CASRTAGDQPQHF. This sequence joins TRBV2 and TRBJ1-5; D gene uncertain. V lost 6 bases and J lost 5, with 11 bases in between. The CDR3 sequence is 13 residues long. Germline V gene lookup returns CDR1 SNHLY and CDR2 FYNNEI.

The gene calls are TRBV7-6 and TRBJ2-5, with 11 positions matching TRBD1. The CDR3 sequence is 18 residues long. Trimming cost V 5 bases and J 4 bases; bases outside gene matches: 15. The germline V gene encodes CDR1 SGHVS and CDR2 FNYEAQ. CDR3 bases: TGTGCCAGCAGCCCGAGGACAGGGGGCGTACAGTTGGGAGAGACCCAGTACTTC. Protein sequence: CASSPRTGGVQLGETQYF. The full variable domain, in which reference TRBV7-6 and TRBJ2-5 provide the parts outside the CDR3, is GAGVSQSPRYKVTKRGQDVALRCDPISGHVSLYWYRQALGQGPEFLTYFNYEAQQDKSGLPNDRFSAERPEGSISTLTIQRTEQRDSAMYRCASSPRTGGVQLGETQYFGPGTRLLVL.

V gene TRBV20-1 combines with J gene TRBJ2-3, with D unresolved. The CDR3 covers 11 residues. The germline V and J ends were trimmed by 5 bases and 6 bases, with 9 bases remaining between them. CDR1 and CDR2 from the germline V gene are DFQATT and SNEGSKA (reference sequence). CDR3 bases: TGCAGTGCTGTGGACCTCGATACGCAGTATTTT. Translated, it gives CSAVDLDTQYF.

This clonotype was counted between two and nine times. CDR3 residues: CAAGGDRGNQPQHF. The CDR3 DNA follows: TGTGCCGCGGGGGGCGACAGGGGCAATCAGCCCCAGCATTTT. The V call is TRBV10-3, the J call TRBJ1-5; 7 positions agree with TRBD1. From germline, CDR1 is ENHRY and CDR2 SYGVKD. V shed 11 bases and J 2 bases; nucleotides not matched to a gene: 9. The CDR3 consists of 14 residues.